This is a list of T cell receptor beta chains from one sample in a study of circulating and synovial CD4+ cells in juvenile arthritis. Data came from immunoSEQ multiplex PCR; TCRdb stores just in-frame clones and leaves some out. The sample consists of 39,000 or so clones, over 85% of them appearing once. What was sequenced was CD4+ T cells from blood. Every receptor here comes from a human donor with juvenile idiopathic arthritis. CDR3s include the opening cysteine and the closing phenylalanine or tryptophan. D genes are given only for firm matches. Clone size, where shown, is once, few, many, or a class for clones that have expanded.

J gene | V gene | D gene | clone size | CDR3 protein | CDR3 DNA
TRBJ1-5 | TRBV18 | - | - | CASSPSDQPQHF | TGTGCCAGCTCACCATCCGATCAGCCCCAGCATTTT
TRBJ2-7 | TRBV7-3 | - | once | CASSLRSGPPGEQYF | TGTGCCAGCAGCTTAAGATCAGGGCCCCCCGGCGAGCAGTACTTC
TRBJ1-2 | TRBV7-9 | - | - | CASSGGGPGGDRHGYTF | TGTGCCAGCAGCGGAGGCGGGCCTGGTGGTGATAGGCATGGCTACACCTTC
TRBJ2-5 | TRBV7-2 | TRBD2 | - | CASSLVGGGASETQYF | TGTGCCAGCAGCTTAGTGGGCGGGGGGGCCTCGGAGACCCAGTACTTC
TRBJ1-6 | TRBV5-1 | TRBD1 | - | CASSYSPVGQGLDSPLHF | TGCGCCAGCAGCTACAGTCCCGTAGGACAGGGATTGGATTCACCCCTCCACTTT
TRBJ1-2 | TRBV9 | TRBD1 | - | CASSASGGYGYTF | TGTGCCAGCAGCGCTTCAGGGGGCTATGGCTACACCTTC
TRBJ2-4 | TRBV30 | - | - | CAWSVPRLAKNIQYF | TGTGCCTGGAGTGTCCCCCGGTTAGCCAAAAACATTCAGTACTTC
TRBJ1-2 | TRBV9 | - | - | CASSVRRDFAGYTF | TGTGCCAGCAGCGTACGGAGGGACTTTGCGGGCTACACCTTC
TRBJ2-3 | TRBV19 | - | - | CASSTGHITDTQYF | TGTGCCAGTAGCACAGGGCACATCACAGATACGCAGTATTTT
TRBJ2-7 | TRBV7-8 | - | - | CASSLRRRSSYEQYF | TGTGCCAGCAGCTTACGACGGAGGAGCTCCTACGAGCAGTACTTC
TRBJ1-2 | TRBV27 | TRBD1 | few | CASSSTGVGYTF | TGTGCCAGCAGTTCGACAGGGGTTGGCTACACCTTC
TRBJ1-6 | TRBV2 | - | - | CAGGRGGANSPLHF | TGTGCCGGGGGTAGGGGCGGGGCCAATTCACCCCTCCACTTT
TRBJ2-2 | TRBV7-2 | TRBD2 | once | CASSLGRISGELLF | TGTGCCAGCAGCTTAGGCAGGATTAGCGGGGAGCTGCTTTTT
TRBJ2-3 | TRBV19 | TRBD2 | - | CASSRFGGGAGDTQYF | TGTGCCAGTAGTAGGTTCGGCGGGGGGGCCGGGGATACGCAGTATTTT
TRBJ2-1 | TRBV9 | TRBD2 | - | CASSLTSGEYNEQFF | TGTGCCAGCAGCCTCACGAGCGGGGAGTACAATGAGCAGTTCTTC
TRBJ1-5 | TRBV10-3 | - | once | CAISESQISNQPQHF | TGTGCCATCAGTGAGTCCCAGATTAGCAATCAGCCCCAGCATTTT
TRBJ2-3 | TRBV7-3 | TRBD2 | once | CASSPRGGLDTQYF | TGTGCCAGCAGCCCACGGGGGGGCCTAGATACGCAGTATTTT
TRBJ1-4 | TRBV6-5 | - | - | CASSYSSGATNEKLFF | TGTGCCAGCAGTTACTCCTCGGGGGCAACTAATGAAAAACTGTTTTTT
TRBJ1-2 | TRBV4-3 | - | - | CASSATGWGNYGYTF | TGCGCCAGCAGCGCCACAGGGTGGGGTAACTATGGCTACACCTTC
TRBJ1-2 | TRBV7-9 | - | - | CASSLVQVSNYGYTF | TGTGCCAGCAGCTTAGTGCAGGTATCTAACTATGGCTACACCTTC
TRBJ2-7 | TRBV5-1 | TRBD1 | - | CASSATGANEQYF | TGCGCCAGCAGCGCGACAGGGGCGAACGAGCAGTACTTC
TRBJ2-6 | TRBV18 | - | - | CASSRQGSGANVLTF | TGTGCCAGCTCGCGCCAGGGCTCTGGGGCCAACGTCCTGACTTTC